One and the same sample provided the 22 T cell receptor beta chains below, sequenced in a study of T cells after yellow fever vaccination. MiXCR, applied by TCRdb to the 5' RACE reads, yields one record per CDR3 protein. The repertoire holds a few hundred thousand distinct CDR3 sequences, with roughly 17% as singletons. The sequences come from PBMCs, collected 4 to 5 days after the first yellow fever vaccination. These receptors were obtained from a man between 18 and 35 years old who received the YFV17D yellow fever vaccine.

This clonotype has more than one count but fewer than ten. This sequence joins TRBV5-1 and TRBJ1-4; 8 bases line up with TRBD1. CDR1 SGHRS and CDR2 YFSETQ come from the germline V gene. The junction had 5 bases not matched to a gene; V was cut back by 2 bases and J by 2 bases. The CDR3 has 16 residues. CDR3 sequence (DNA): TGCGCCAGCAGCTTATACAGGGGGAGCACTAATGAAAAACTGTTTTTT. Residues: CASSLYRGSTNEKLFF.

In this sample, this clonotype turned up a few times. This chain joins TRBV6-1 and TRBJ2-2; no reliable D call. Germline V CDR1 and CDR2: MNHNS, SASEGT. The CDR3 spans 15 residues. V was clipped by 6 bases and J by 3 bases, with 14 bases between them. This CDR3 reads CASRTSYLDTGELFF. The CDR3 DNA follows: TGTGCCAGCAGGACCTCGTACCTAGACACCGGGGAGCTGTTTTTT.

The chain combines TRBV28 with TRBJ2-7; 11 bases align to TRBD2. With 8 bases clipped from V and 0 bases from J, the junction kept 6 bases outside the gene matches. The CDR3 runs to 15 residues. CDR1 is MDHEN and CDR2 is SYDVKM in the germline V gene. This CDR3 reads CASRLAGPSSYEQYV. The CDR3 DNA reads as TGTGCCAGCCGACTAGCGGGGCCTAGCTCCTACGAGCAGTACGTC.

V gene TRBV7-6 combines with J gene TRBJ2-1; 12 bases fit TRBD2. With V trimmed by 2 bases and J by 8 bases, 7 bases remained unmatched. CDR3 length: 16 residues. Germline V gene sequence: CDR1 SGHVS, CDR2 FNYEAQ. DNA for the CDR3: TGTGCCAGCAGCTTACCTAGCGGGGGGGCCCTGGATGAGCAGTTCTTC. Translation: CASSLPSGGALDEQFF.

CDR3 sequence (DNA): TGTGCCAGCACCGTAGGAAGGGGTACGGGCGAGCAGTACTTC. It yields the protein CASTVGRGTGEQYF. The chain couples TRBV12-3 or TRBV12-4 to TRBJ2-7; D perhaps matches TRBD1 (5 bases). The length of the CDR3 is 14 residues. Trimming removed 7 bases from V and 6 bases from J, with 19 bases in between.

This clonotype was counted many times. The chain combines TRBV20-1 with TRBJ1-6; TRBD1 aligns across 10 bases. This CDR3 spans 15 amino acids. Germline CDR1 reads DFQATT; CDR2 reads SNEGSKA (reference sequence). V was pared by 0 bases and J by 7 bases, with 3 bases of the junction left unmatched. The CDR3 reads CSARDPTGGNSPLHF. As DNA, the CDR3 is TGCAGTGCTAGAGACCCGACAGGGGGCAATTCACCCCTCCACTTT.

This clonotype has more than one count but fewer than ten. This sequence joins TRBV7-8 and TRBJ2-3; TRBD1 aligns across 9 bases. In germline, CDR1 is SGHVS, CDR2 FQNEAQ. Trimming took 2 bases from V and 5 from J; bases not matched to a gene: 8. The CDR3 is 16 residues long. CDR3 DNA sequence: TGTGCCAGCAGCTTAACTCCGGGACAGGGAGGAGATACGCAGTATTTT. The encoded protein is CASSLTPGQGGDTQYF.

The chain employs TRBV12-3 or TRBV12-4 and TRBJ2-5; perhaps TRBD1 as D (6 bases). V lost 4 bases, J lost 1 base, and 10 bases lay in between. The CDR3 is 14 amino acids. The CDR3 nucleotides read TGTGCCAGCAGTTACCCAGGGGTCCAAGAGACCCAGTACTTC. This encodes CASSYPGVQETQYF.

V is TRBV5-1 and J is TRBJ2-1, with 8 bases matching TRBD1. This CDR3 comprises 14 residues. V shed 2 bases and J 7 bases; nucleotides not matched to a gene: 5. Looked up from germline, CDR1 is SGHRS and CDR2 is YFSETQ. The CDR3 protein is CASSFQGAQNEQFF. The CDR3 bases are TGCGCCAGCAGCTTCCAGGGGGCGCAGAATGAGCAGTTCTTC. Combining the CDR3 with reference TRBV5-1 and TRBJ2-1 gives the whole variable domain KAGVTQTPRYLIKTRGQQVTLSCSPISGHRSVSWYQQTPGQGLQFLFEYFSETQRNKGNFPGRFSGRQFSNSRSEMNVSTLELGDSALYLCASSFQGAQNEQFFGPGTRLTVL.

This clonotype was observed a few times. The chain carries TRBV20-1 and TRBJ1-5, with D tentatively TRBD1 (6 bases). Trimming shortened V by 2 bases and J by 6 bases, and 11 bases separated the two germline ends. The CDR3 runs to 13 residues. Per the germline V gene, CDR1 is DFQATT and CDR2 is SNEGSKA (reference sequence). The CDR3 region has the DNA TGCAGTGCTAGACAGCAGGGGTCTCAGCCCCAGCATTTT. It is translated as CSARQQGSQPQHF.

This clonotype appeared a few times. This chain joins TRBV6-1 and TRBJ2-2, with 9 bases matching TRBD1. The V gene's germline CDR1 is MNHNS and CDR2 SASEGT. With 1 base clipped from V and 4 bases from J, the junction kept 4 bases outside the gene matches. The CDR3 contains 16 residues. The CDR3 sequence is CASSEGTGAFTGELFF. In DNA, the CDR3 is TGTGCCAGCAGTGAAGGGACAGGGGCATTCACCGGGGAGCTGTTTTTT.

The chain carries TRBV29-1 and TRBJ1-5; no firm D call. The germline CDR1 and CDR2 sequences are SQVTM and ANQGSEA. V lost 5 bases to trimming and J lost 0 bases, with 11 bases between them. The CDR3 totals 14 residues. The DNA of the CDR3 is TGCAGCGTTAGTGTCGGGATTAGCAATCAGCCCCAGCATTTT. This translates into CSVSVGISNQPQHF.

The gene calls are TRBV20-1 and TRBJ2-3; no reliable D call. This CDR3 contains 16 residues. Per the germline V gene, CDR1 is DFQATT and CDR2 is SNEGSKA (reference sequence). V was clipped by 0 bases and J by 6 bases, with 19 bases between them. The chain's CDR3 is CSARDVGVTPPDTQYF. The CDR3 DNA sequence: TGCAGTGCTAGAGATGTCGGAGTTACCCCACCCGATACGCAGTATTTT.

This clonotype was found a few times. DNA of the CDR3: TGCAGTGCACCCAGACAGGGGCCGAACACTGAAGCTTTCTTT. It is translated as CSAPRQGPNTEAFF. This rearrangement joins TRBV20-1 to TRBJ1-1, with TRBD1 matching 8 bases. CDR3 size: 14 residues. V shed 6 bases, J shed 1 base, and the junction held 7 bases outside the gene matches. Germline CDR1 DFQATT, CDR2 SNEGSKA (reference sequence).

This clonotype has a handful of counts. This chain uses TRBV7-9 with TRBJ1-4; D remains ambiguous. The germline CDR1 and CDR2 sequences are SEHNR and FQNEAQ (reference sequence). Trimming took off 5 bases at V and 10 bases at J, with 14 bases between the two ends. The CDR3 totals 13 residues. CDR3 amino acids: CASSGVLTGKLFF. The CDR3 nucleotides read TGTGCCAGCAGCGGAGTCCTAACTGGAAAACTGTTTTTT.

The sample holds a few counts of this clonotype. This chain joins TRBV7-9 and TRBJ1-1, with D unclear. The CDR3 has 14 amino acids. The germline gives CDR1 SEHNR, CDR2 FQNEAQ (reference sequence). Trimming left V 5 bases short and J 6 bases short, with 16 bases between. CDR3 loop: CASSDLLGVAEAFF. CDR3 nucleotides: TGTGCCAGCAGCGACCTACTTGGGGTCGCTGAAGCTTTCTTT.

As concerns this clonotype: At one of its ends the junction is not consistent with the germline gene, which may arise from a read error. J is TRBJ2-5 and V is TRBV12-3 or TRBV12-4; D not resolved. CDR3 length equals 14 residues. Written as DNA, the CDR3 is TGTGCCAGCAGATTAGCTGAGTGGCGGGAGACCCAGTACTTC. Its translation is CASRLAEWRETQYF.

This clonotype was counted between two and nine times. V is TRBV20-1 and J is TRBJ2-7; TRBD1 matches at 9 bases. Germline CDR1 is DFQATT and CDR2 is SNEGSKA (reference sequence). The CDR3 sequence is 13 residues long. The V and J ends lost 6 bases and 6 bases, in that order; junction bases with no gene match: 9. The CDR3 nucleotides are TGCAGTGCGACAGACAGGGGGGGACTCGAGCAGTACTTC. This sequence encodes CSATDRGGLEQYF.

The chain is built from TRBV6-5 and TRBJ2-1; no clear D. The CDR3 sequence is 13 residues long. V was pared by 2 bases and J by 9 bases, with 11 bases between. Per the germline V gene, CDR1 is MNHEY and CDR2 is SVGAGI. The CDR3, as DNA: TGTGCCAGCAGTTACATAAAGGGCGGTGAGCAGTTCTTC. Its translation: CASSYIKGGEQFF.

This clonotype has only a few counts. The chain joins TRBV6-1 to TRBJ1-1; D not certain. The CDR3 loop spans 15 amino acids. Germline CDR1 is MNHNS and CDR2 is SASEGT. V shed 5 bases and J shed 5 bases, with 18 bases lying between them. CDR3 in DNA: TGTGCCAGCAGTCAAGAGGTCCTCCTCGGAACTGAAGCTTTCTTT. It is translated as CASSQEVLLGTEAFF.

The V and J genes are TRBV5-6 and TRBJ2-4; possibly TRBD1 or TRBD2 for D (5 bases each). The V end was cut by 4 bases, the J end by 0 bases, with 14 bases between. The V gene's germline CDR1 is SGHDT and CDR2 YYEEEE. This CDR3 contains 16 residues. CDR3 DNA sequence: TGTGCCAGCAGCCCGATTGAGGGGCCAGCCAAAAACATTCAGTACTTC. Protein sequence: CASSPIEGPAKNIQYF.

As concerns this clonotype: An end of the junction differs from the germline gene, which may be a read error. The J gene is TRBJ2-5, the V gene TRBV7-9; no reliable D call. This CDR3 spans 14 amino acids. Per the germline V gene, CDR1 is SEHNR and CDR2 is FQNEAQ (reference sequence). For the CDR3, the DNA is TGTGCCAGCAGCTTTTGGGCGATCCAAGAGACCCAGTGCTTC. Protein: CASSFWAIQETQCF. Together with reference TRBV7-9 and TRBJ2-5, the CDR3 gives the full variable domain: DTGVSQNPRHKITKRGQNVTFRCDPISEHNRLYWYRQTLGQGPEFLTYFQNEAQLEKSRLLSDRFSAERPKGSFSTLEIQRTEQGDSAMYLCASSFWAIQETQCFGPGTRLLVL.